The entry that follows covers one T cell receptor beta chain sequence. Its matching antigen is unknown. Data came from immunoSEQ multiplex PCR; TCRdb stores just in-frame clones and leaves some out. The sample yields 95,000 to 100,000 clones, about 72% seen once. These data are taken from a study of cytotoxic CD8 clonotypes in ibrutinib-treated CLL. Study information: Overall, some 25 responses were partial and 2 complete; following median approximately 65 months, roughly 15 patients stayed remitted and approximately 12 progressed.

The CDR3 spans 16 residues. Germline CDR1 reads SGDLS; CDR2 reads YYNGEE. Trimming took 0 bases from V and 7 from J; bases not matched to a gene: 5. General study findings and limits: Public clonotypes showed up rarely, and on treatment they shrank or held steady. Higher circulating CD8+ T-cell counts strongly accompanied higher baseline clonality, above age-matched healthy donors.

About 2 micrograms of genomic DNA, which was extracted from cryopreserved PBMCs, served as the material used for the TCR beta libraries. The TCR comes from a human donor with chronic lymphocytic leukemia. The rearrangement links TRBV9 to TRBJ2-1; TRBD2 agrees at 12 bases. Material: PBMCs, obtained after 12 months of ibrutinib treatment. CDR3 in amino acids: CASSVERTSGVNEQFF. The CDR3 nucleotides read TGTGCCAGCAGCGTAGAGCGGACTAGCGGGGTTAATGAGCAGTTCTTC. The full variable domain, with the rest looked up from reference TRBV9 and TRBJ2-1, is DSGVTQTPKHLITATGQRVTLRCSPRSGDLSVYWYQQSLDQGLQFLIQYYNGEERAKGNILERFSAQQFPDLHSELNLSSLELGDSALYFCASSVERTSGVNEQFFGPGTRLTVL.